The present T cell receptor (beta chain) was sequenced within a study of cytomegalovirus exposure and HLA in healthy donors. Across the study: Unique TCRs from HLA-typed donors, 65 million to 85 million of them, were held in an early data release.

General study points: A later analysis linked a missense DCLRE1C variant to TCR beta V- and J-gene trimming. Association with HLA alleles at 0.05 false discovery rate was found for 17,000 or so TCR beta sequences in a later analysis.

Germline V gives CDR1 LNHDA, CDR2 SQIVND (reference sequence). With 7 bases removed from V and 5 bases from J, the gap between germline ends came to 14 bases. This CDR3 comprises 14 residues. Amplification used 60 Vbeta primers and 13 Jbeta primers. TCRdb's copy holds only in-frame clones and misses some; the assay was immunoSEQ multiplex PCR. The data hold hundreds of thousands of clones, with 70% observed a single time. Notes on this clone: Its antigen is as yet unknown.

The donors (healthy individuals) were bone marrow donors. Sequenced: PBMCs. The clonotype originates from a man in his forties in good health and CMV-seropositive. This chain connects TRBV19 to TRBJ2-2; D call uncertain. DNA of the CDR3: TGTGCCAGTATTCCCGCGGTCCAGACCGGGGAGCTGTTTTTT. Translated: CASIPAVQTGELFF.